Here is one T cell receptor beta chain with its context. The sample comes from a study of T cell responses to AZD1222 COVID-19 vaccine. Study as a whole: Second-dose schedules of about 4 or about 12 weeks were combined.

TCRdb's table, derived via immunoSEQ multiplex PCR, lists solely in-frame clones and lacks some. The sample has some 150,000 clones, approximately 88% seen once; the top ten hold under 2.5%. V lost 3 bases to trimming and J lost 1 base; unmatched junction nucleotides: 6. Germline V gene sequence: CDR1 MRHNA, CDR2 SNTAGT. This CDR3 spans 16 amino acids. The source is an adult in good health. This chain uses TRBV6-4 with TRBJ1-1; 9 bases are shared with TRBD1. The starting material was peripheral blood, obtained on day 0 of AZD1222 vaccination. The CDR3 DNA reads TGTGCCAGCAGTGAGACCCCGGGACAGGGGAACACTGAAGCTTTCTTT. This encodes CASSETPGQGNTEAFF.